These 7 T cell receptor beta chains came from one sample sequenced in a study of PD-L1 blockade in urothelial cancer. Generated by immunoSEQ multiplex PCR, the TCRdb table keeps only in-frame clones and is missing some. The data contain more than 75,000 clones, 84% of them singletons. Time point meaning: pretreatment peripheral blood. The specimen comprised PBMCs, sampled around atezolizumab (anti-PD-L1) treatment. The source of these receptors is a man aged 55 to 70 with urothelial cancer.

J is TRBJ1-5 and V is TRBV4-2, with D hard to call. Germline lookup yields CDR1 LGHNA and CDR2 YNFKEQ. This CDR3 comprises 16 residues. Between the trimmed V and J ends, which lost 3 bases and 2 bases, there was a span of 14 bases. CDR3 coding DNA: TGTGCCAGCAGCCAGCTCGAGGGCAACGGCAATCAGCCCCAGCATTTT. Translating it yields CASSQLEGNGNQPQHF.

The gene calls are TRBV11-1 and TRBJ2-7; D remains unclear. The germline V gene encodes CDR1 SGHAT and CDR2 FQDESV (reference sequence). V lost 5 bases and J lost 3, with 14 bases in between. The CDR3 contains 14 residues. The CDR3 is CASSTKVPGYEQYF. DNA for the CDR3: TGTGCCAGCAGCACAAAGGTCCCAGGCTACGAGCAGTACTTC.

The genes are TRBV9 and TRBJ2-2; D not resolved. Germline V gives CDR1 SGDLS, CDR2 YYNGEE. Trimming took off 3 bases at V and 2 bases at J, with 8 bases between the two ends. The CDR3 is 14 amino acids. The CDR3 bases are TGTGCCAGCAGCGACAGTTCCAACACCGGGGAGCTGTTTTTT. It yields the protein CASSDSSNTGELFF.

The CDR3 region is CASSPQTGFVADTQYF. In DNA form, the CDR3 reads TGTGCCAGCAGCCCCCAGACAGGGTTTGTCGCAGATACGCAGTATTTT. The rearrangement uses TRBV7-9 and TRBJ2-3, with TRBD1 matching over 7 bases. The CDR3 has 16 amino acids. V trimming: 5 bases; J trimming: 4 bases; junction bases outside the gene matches: 12. Germline values: CDR1 SEHNR, CDR2 FQNEAQ (reference sequence).

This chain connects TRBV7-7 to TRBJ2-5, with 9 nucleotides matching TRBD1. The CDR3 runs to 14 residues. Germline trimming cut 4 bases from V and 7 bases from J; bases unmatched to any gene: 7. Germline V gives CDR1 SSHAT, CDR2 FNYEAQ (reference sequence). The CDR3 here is CASSSETGGRTQYF. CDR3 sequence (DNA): TGTGCCAGCAGCTCAGAAACAGGGGGCAGGACCCAGTACTTC.

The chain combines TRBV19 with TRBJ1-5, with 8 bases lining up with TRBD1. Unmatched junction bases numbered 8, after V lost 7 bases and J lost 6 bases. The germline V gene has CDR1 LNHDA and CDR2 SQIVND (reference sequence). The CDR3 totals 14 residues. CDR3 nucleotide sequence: TGTGCCAGTAACAAGATACAGGGGGGTCAGCCCCAGCATTTT. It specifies CASNKIQGGQPQHF. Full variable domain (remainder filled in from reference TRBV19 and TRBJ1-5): DGGITQSPKYLFRKEGQNVTLSCEQNLNHDAMYWYRQDPGQGLRLIYYSQIVNDFQKGDIAEGYSVSREKKESFPLTVTSAQKNPTAFYLCASNKIQGGQPQHFGDGTRLSIL.

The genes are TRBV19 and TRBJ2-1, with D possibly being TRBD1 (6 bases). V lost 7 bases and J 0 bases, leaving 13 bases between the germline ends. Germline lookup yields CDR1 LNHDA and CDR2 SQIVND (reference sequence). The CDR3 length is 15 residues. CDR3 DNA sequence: TGTGCCAGTATTTCTAGGGGGAGCTCCTACAATGAGCAGTTCTTC. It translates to CASISRGSSYNEQFF.